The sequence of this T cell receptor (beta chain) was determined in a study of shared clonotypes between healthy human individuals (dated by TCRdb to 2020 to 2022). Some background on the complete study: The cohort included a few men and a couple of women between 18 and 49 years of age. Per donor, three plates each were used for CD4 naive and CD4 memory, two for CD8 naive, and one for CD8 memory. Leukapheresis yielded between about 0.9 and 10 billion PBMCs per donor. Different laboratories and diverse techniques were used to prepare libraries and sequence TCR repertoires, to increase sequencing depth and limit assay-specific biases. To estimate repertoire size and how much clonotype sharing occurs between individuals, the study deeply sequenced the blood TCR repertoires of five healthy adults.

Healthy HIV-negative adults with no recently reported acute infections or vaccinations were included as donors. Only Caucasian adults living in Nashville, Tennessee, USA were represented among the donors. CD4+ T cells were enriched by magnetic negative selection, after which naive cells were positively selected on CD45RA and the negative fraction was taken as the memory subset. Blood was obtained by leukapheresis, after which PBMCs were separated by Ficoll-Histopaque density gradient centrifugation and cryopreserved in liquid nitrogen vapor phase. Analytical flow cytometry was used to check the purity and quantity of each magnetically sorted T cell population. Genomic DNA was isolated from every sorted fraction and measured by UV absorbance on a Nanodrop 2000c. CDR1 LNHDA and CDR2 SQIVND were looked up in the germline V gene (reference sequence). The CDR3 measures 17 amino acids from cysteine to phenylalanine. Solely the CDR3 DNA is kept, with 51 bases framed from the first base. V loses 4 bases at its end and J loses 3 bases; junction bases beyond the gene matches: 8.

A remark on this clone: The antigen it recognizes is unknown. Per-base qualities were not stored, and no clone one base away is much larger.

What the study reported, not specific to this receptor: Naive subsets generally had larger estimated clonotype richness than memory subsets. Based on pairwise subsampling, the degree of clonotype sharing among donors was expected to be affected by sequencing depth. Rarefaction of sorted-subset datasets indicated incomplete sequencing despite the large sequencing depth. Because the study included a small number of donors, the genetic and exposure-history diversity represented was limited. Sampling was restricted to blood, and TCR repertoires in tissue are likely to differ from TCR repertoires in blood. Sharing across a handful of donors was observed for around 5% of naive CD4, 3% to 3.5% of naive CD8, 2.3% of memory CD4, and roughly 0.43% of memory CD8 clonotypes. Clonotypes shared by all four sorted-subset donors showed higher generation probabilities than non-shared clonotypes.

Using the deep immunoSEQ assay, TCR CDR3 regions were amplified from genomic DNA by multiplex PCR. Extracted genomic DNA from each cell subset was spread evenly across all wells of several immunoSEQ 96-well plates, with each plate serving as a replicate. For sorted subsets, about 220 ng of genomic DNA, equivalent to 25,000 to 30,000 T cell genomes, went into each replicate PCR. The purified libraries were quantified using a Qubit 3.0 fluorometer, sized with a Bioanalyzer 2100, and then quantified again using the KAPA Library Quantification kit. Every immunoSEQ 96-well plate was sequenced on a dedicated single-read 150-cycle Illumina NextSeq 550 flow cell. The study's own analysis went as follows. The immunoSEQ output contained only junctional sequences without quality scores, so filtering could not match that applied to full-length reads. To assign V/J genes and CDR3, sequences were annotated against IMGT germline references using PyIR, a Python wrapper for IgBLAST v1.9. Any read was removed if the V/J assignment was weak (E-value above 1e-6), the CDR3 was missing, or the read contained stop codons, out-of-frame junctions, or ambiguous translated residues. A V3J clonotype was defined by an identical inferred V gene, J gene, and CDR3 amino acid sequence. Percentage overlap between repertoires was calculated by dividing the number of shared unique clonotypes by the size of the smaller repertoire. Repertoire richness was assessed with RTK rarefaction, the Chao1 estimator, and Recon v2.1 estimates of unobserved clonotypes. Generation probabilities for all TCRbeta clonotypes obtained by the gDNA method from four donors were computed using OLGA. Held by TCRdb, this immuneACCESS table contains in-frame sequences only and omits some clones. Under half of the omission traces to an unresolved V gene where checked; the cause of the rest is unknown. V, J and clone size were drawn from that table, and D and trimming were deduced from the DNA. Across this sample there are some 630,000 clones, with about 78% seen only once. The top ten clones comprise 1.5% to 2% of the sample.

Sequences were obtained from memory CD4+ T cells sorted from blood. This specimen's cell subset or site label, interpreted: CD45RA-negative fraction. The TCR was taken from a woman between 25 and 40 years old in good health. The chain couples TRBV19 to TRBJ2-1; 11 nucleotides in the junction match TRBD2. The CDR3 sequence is CASSSPGLAVFYNEQFF. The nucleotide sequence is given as TGTGCCAGTAGTAGCCCGGGACTAGCGGTTTTCTACAATGAGCAGTTCTTC.